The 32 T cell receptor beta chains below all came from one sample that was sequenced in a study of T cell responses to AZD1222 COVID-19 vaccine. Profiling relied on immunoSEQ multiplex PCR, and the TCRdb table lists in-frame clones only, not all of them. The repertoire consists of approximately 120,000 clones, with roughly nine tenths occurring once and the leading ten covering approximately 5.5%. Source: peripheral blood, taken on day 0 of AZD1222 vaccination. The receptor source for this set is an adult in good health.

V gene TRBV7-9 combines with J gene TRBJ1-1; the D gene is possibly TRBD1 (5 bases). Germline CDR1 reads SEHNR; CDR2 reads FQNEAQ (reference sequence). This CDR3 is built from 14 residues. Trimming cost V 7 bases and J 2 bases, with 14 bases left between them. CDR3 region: CASTSRGVNTEAFF. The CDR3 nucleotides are TGTGCCAGCACCTCGCGAGGGGTTAACACTGAAGCTTTCTTT. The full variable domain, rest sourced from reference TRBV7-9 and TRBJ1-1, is DTGVSQNPRHKITKRGQNVTFRCDPISEHNRLYWYRQTLGQGPEFLTYFQNEAQLEKSRLLSDRFSAERPKGSFSTLEIQRTEQGDSAMYLCASTSRGVNTEAFFGQGTRLTVV.

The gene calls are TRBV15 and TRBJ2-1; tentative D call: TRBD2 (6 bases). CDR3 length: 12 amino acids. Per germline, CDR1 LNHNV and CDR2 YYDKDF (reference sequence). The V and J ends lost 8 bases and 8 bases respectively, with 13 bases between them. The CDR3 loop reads CATRRENDEQFF. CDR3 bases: TGTGCCACCCGACGGGAGAACGATGAGCAGTTCTTC. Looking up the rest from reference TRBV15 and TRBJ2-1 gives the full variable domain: DAMVIQNPRYQVTQFGKPVTLSCSQTLNHNVMYWYQQKSSQAPKLLFHYYDKDFNNEADTPDNFQSRRPNTSFCFLDIRSPGLGDTAMYLCATRRENDEQFFGPGTRLTVL.

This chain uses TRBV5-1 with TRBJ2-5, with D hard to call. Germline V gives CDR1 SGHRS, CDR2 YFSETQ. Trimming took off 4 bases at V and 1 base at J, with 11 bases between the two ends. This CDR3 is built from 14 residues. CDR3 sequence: CASSLGPTQETQYF. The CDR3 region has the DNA TGCGCCAGCAGCCTCGGACCAACCCAAGAGACCCAGTACTTC. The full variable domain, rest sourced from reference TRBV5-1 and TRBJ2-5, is KAGVTQTPRYLIKTRGQQVTLSCSPISGHRSVSWYQQTPGQGLQFLFEYFSETQRNKGNFPGRFSGRQFSNSRSEMNVSTLELGDSALYLCASSLGPTQETQYFGPGTRLLVL.

The CDR3 region has the DNA TGTGCCAGCAGTTTATTCTACAGGGGCGGCTACACCTTC. Its protein is CASSLFYRGGYTF. V usage is TRBV28 and J usage is TRBJ1-2; 7 bases fit TRBD1. In germline, CDR1 is MDHEN, CDR2 SYDVKM. The CDR3 is 13 residues long. After removal of 1 base from V and 8 bases from J, the junction contained 4 bases not matched to a gene.

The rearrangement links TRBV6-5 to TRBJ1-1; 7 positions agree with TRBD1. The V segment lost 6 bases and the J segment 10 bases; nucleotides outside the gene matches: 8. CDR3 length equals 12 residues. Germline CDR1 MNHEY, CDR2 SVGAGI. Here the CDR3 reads CASRDRFFLAFF. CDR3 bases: TGTGCCAGCAGGGACAGGTTTTTCTTAGCTTTCTTT.

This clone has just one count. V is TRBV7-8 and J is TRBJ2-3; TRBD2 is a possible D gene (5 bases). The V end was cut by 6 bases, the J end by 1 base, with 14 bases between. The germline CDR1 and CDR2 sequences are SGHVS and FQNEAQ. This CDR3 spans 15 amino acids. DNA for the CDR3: TGTGCCAGCAGTGACAAGCGGATACGCACAGATACGCAGTATTTT. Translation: CASSDKRIRTDTQYF.

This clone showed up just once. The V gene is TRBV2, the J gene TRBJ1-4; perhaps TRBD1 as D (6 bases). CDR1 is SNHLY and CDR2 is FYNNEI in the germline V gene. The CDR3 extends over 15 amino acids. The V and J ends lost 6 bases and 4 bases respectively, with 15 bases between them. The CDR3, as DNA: TGTGCCAGCAGCTCCAGGACAGCATTTAATGAAAAACTGTTTTTT. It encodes CASSSRTAFNEKLFF.

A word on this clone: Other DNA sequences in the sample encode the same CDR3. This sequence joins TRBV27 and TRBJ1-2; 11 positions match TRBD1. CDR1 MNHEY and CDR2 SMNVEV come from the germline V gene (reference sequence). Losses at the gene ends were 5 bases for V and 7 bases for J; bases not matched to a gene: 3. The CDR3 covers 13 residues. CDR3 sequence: CASSLGTGGGYTF. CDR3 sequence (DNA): TGTGCCAGCAGTCTCGGGACAGGGGGTGGCTACACCTTC.

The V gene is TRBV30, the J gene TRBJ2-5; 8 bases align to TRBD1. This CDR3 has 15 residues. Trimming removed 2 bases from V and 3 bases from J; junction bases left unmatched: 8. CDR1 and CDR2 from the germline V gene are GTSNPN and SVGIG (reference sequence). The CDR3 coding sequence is TGTGCCTGGAGTCCAGGACAGGGTTTGGAAGAGACCCAGTACTTC. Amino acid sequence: CAWSPGQGLEETQYF.

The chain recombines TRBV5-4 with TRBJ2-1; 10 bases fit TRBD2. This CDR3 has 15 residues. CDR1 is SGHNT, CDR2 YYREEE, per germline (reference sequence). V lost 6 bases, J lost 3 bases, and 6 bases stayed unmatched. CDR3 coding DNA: TGTGCCAGCATGCTGGAGCGGGGGGGCTACAATGAGCAGTTCTTC. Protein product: CASMLERGGYNEQFF.

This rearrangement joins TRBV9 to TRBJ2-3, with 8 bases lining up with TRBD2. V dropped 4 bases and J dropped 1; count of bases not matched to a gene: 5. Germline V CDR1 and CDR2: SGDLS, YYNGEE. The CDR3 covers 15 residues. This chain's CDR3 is CASSPPRGGTDTQYF. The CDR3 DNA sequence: TGTGCCAGCAGCCCCCCGCGGGGGGGCACAGATACGCAGTATTTT.

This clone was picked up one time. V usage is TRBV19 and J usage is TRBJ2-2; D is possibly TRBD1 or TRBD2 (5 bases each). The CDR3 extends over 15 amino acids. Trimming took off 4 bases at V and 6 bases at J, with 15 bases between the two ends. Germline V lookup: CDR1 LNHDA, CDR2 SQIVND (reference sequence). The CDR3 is CASSTPGRGPGELFF. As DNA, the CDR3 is TGTGCCAGTAGTACTCCGGGCCGGGGACCCGGGGAGCTGTTTTTT.

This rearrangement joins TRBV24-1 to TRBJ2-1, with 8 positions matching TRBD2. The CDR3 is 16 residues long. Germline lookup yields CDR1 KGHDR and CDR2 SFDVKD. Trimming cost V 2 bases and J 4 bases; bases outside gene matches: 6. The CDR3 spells CATSDSGLAGYNEQFF. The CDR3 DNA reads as TGTGCCACCAGTGATTCGGGGCTAGCGGGTTACAATGAGCAGTTCTTC.

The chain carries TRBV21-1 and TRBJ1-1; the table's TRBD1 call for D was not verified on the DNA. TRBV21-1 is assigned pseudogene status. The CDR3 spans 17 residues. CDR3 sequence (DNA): TGTGCCAGAATGTCCGGACAGACACTTAAATGGAACACTGAAGCTTTCTTT. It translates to CARMSGQTLKWNTEAFF.

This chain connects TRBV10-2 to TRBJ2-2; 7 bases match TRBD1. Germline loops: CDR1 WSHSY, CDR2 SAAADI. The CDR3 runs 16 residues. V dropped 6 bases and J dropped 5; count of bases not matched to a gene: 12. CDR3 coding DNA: TGCGCCAGCAGCGACCGGGACAGCCTCCGGACCGGGGAGCTGTTTTTT. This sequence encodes CASSDRDSLRTGELFF.

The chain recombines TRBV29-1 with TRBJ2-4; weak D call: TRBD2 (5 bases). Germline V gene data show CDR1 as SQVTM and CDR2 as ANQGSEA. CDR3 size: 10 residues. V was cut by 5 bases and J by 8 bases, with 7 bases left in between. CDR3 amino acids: CSVHGDIQYF. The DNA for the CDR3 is TGCAGCGTTCACGGGGACATTCAGTACTTC.

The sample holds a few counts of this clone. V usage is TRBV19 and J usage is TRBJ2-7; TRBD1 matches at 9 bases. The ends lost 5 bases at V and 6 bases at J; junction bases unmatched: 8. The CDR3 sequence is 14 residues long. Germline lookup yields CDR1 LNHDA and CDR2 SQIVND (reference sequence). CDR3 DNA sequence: TGTGCCAGTAGTCTACAGGGGGCTCTAGGCGAGCAGTACTTC. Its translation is CASSLQGALGEQYF.

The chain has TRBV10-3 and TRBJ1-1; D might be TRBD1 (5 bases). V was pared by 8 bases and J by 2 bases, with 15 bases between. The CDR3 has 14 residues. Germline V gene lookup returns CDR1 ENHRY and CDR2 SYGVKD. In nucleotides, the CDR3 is TGTGCCATCTGGGCCGGGGGTCCTAACACTGAAGCTTTCTTT. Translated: CAIWAGGPNTEAFF.

The CDR3 DNA sequence: TGTGCCAGCAGCCCCAAAATCAGGACTACCAATGAGCAGTTCTTC. Its translation is CASSPKIRTTNEQFF. The chain joins TRBV7-9 to TRBJ2-1, with D possibly TRBD2 on 6 matching bases. Germline CDR1 and CDR2: SEHNR and FQNEAQ (reference sequence). V was trimmed by 5 bases and J by 6 bases, leaving 17 bases between them. The CDR3 length is 15 residues.

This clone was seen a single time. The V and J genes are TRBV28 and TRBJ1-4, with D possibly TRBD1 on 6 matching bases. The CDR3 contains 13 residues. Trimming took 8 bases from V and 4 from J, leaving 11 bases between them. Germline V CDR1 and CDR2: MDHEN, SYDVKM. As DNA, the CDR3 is TGTGCCAGCGGTACAGGGCATAATGAAAAACTGTTTTTT. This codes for CASGTGHNEKLFF.

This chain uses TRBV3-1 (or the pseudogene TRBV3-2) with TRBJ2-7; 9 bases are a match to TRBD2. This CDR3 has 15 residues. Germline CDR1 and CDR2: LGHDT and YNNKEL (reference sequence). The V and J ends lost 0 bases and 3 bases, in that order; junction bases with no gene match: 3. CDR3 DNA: TGTGCCAGCAGCCAAGATGCGGGAGGGTACTACGAGCAGTACTTC. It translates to CASSQDAGGYYEQYF.

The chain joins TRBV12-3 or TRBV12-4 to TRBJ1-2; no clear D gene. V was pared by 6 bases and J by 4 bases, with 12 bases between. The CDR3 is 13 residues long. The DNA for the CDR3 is TGTGCCAGCAGCTCCGATGGGTTCTATGGCTACACCTTC. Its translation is CASSSDGFYGYTF.

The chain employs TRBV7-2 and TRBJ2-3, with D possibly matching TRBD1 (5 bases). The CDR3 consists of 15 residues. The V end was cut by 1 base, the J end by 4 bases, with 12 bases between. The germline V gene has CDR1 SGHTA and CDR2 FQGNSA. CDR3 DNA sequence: TGTGCCAGCAGCTTAGAGGGCAGGGTGGCAGATACGCAGTATTTT. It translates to CASSLEGRVADTQYF.

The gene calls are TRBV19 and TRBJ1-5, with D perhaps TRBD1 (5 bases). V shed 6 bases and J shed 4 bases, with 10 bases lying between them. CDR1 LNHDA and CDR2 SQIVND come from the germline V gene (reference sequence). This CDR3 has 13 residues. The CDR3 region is CASRVAGNQPQHF. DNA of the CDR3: TGTGCCAGTAGAGTAGCAGGGAATCAGCCCCAGCATTTT.

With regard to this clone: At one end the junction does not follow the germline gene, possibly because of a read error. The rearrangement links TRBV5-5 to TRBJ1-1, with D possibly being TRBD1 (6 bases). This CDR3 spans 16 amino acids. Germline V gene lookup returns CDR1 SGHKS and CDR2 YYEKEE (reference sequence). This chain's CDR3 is CASTLSGGEGNTEAFF. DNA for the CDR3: TGTGCCAGCACCTTGTCGGGGGGCGAGGGGAACACTGAAGCTTTCTTT.

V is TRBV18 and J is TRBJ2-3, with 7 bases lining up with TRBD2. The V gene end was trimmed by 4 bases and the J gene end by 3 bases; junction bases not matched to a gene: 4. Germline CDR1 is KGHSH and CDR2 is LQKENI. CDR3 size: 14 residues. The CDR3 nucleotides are TGTGCCAGCTCACGGGACTATAGGACAGATACGCAGTATTTT. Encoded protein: CASSRDYRTDTQYF.

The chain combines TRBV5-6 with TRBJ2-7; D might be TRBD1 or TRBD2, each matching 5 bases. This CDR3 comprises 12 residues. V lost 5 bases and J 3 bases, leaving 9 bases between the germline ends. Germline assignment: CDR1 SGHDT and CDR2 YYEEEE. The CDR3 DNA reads TGTGCCAGCAGTGATGGGGGCTACGAGCAGTACTTC. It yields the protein CASSDGGYEQYF.

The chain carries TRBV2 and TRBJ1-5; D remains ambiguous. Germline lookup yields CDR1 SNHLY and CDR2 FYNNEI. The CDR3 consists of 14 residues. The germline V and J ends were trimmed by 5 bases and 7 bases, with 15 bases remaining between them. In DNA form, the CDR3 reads TGTGCCAGCAGTCGGATTCGACTGGGACAGCCCCAGCATTTT. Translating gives CASSRIRLGQPQHF.

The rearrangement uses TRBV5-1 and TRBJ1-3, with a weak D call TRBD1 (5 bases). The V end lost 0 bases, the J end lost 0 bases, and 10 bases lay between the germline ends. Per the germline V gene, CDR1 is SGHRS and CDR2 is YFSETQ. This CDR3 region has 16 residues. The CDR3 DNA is TGCGCCAGCAGCTTGGGGGACGGTATCTCTGGAAACACCATATATTTT. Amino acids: CASSLGDGISGNTIYF.

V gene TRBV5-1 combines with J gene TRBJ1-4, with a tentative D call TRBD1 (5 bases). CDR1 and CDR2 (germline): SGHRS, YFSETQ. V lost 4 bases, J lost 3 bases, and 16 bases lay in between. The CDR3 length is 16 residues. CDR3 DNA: TGCGCCAGCAGCACTGAACCGGGGCTATCTAATGAAAAACTGTTTTTT. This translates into CASSTEPGLSNEKLFF.

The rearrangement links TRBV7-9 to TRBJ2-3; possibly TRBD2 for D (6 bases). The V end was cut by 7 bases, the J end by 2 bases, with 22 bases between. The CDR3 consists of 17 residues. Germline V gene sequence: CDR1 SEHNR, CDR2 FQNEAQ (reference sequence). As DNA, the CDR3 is TGTGCCAGCACCACTCTCCGGGGAGGCTTCCCCACAGATACGCAGTATTTT. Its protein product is CASTTLRGGFPTDTQYF.

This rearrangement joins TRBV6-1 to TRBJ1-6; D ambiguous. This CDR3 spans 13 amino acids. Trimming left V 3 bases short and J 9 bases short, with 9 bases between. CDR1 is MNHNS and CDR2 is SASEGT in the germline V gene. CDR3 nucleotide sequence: TGTGCCAGCAGTGACGGGTTGGTTTCACCCCTCCACTTT. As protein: CASSDGLVSPLHF.